The present TCR beta chain was sequenced within a study of T cell repertoires in cytomegalovirus infection. Across the whole study: Indications of both CMV infection and matching HLA type were provided by public TCR beta signatures.

TCRdb fed the reads into MiXCR, producing one record per CDR3 protein. Counted here are roughly 280,000 distinct CDR3 sequences, about an eighth occurring once; the ten biggest clones make up about 8.7%. In regard to this clonotype: Its specificity is not known.

Study-wide results and limits: People with CMV and the relevant HLA were identified by cumulative public TCR beta family frequency. Clonotype analysis showed dominance of the ex vivo response by HLA-C-restricted CMV-specific TCR beta clonotypes.

Material: PBMCs. This clonotype originated in a human donor in good health (CMV status not recorded). Some clones in this sample may be carry-over from other donors' samples.

DNA for the CDR3: TGTGCCAGCAGCGCCAAGCGGACGGGAGACTATGGCTACACCTTC. It specifies CASSAKRTGDYGYTF. This chain connects TRBV5-3 to TRBJ1-2; no definite D call. TRBV5-3 is an ORF for which the function is uncertain. The V gene lost 8 bases and the J gene lost 3 bases, with 20 bases spanning the gap. This CDR3 comprises 15 residues.